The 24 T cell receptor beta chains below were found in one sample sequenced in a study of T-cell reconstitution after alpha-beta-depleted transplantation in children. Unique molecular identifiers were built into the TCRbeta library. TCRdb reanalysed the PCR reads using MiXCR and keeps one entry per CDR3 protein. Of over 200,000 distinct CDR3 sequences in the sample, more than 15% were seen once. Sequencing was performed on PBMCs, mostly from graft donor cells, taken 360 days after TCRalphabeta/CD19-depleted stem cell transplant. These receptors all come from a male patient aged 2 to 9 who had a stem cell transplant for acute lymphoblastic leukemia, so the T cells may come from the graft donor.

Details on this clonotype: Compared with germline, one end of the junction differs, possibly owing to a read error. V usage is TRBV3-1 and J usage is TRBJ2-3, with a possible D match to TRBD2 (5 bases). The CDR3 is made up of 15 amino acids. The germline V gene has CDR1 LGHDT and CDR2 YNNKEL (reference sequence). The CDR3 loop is CATSASLGSTDTQYF. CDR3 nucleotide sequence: TGTGCCACCAGCGCTTCACTAGGGTCCACAGATACGCAGTATTTT.

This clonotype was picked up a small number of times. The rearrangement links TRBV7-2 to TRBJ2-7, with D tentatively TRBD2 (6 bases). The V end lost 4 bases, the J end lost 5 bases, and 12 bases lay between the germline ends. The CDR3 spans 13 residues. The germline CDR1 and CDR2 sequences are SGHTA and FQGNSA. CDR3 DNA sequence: TGTGCCAGCAGCTCCCCGGGAGCCCACGAGCAGTACTTC. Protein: CASSSPGAHEQYF.

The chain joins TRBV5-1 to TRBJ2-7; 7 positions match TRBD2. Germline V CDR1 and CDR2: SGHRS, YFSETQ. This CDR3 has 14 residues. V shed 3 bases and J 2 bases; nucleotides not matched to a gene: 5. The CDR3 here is CASSSSGDAYEQYF. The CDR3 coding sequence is TGCGCCAGCAGCTCCAGCGGGGACGCCTACGAGCAGTACTTC.

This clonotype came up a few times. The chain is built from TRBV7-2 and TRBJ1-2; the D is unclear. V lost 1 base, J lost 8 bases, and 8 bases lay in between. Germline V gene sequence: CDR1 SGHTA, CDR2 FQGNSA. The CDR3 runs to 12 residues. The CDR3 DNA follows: TGTGCCAGCAGCTTAGGTCAGCCCGGCTACACCTTC. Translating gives CASSLGQPGYTF.

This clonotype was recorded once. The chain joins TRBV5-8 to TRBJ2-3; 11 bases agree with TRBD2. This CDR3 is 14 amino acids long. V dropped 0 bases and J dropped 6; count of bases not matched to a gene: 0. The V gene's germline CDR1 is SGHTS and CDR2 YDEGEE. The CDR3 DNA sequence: TGTGCCAGCAGCTTGGGGACTAGCGGGGATACGCAGTATTTT. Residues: CASSLGTSGDTQYF.

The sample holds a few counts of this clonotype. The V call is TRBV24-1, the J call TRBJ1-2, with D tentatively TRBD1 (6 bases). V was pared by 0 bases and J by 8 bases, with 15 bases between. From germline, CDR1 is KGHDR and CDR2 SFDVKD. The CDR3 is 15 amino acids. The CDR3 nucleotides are TGTGCCACCAGTGATTTGCCGGACGACAGGTACGGCTACACCTTC. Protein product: CATSDLPDDRYGYTF.

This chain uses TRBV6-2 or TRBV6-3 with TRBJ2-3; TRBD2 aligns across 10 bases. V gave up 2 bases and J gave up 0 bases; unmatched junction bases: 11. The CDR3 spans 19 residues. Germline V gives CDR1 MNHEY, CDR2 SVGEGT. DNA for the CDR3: TGTGCCAGCAGTTACCCCTCCCTAGCGGGGGTAGGGAGCACAGATACGCAGTATTTT. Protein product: CASSYPSLAGVGSTDTQYF.

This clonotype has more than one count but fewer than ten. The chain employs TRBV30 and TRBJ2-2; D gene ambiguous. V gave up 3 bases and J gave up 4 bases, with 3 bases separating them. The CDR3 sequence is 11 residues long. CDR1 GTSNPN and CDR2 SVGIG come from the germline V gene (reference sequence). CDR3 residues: CAWRSTGELFF. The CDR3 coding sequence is TGTGCCTGGAGGTCCACCGGGGAGCTGTTTTTT.

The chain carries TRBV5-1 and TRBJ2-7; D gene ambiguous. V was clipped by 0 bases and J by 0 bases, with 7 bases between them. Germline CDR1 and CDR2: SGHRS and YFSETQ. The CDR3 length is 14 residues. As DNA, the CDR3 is TGCGCCAGCAGCTTGGAGGTGAGCTCCTACGAGCAGTACTTC. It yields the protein CASSLEVSSYEQYF.

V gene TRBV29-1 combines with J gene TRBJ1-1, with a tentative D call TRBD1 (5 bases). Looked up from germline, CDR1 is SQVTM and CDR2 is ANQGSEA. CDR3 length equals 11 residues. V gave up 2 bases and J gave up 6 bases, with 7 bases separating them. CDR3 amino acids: CSVERDSEAFF. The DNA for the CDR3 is TGCAGCGTTGAACGGGACTCTGAAGCTTTCTTT.

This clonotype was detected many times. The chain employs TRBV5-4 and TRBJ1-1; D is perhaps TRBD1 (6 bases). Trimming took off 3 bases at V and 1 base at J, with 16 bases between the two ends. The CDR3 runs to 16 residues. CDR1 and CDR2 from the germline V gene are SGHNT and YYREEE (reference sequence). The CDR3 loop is CASSSLRGGGNTEAFF. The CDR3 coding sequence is TGTGCCAGCAGCTCCTTACGAGGGGGAGGGAACACTGAAGCTTTCTTT.

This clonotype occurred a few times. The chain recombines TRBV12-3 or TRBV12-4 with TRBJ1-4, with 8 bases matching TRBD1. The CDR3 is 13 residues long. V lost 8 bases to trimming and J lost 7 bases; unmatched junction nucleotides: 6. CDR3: CASCRGQGEKLFF. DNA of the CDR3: TGTGCCAGCTGCAGGGGGCAAGGTGAAAAACTGTTTTTT.

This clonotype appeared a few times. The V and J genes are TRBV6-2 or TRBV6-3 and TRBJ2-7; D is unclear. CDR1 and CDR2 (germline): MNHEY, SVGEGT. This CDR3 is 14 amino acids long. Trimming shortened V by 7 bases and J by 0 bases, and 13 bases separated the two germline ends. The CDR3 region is CASIEFGASYEQYF. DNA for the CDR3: TGTGCCAGCATTGAGTTCGGAGCCTCCTACGAGCAGTACTTC.

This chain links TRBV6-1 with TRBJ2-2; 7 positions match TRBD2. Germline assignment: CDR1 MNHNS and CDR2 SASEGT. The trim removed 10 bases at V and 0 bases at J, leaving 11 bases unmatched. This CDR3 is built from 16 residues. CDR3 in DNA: TGTGCCACCACCCGGGGGGAGGGCTCGAACACCGGGGAGCTGTTTTTT. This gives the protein CATTRGEGSNTGELFF.

The CDR3 DNA is TGTGCCAGCAGCTTAGTTCGAGGGGACGTCACAGATACGCAGTATTTT. Its translation is CASSLVRGDVTDTQYF. The genes are TRBV11-2 and TRBJ2-3; D is perhaps TRBD1 or TRBD2 (5 bases each). Germline V gene sequence: CDR1 SGHAT, CDR2 FQNNGV. The CDR3 is 16 residues long. Trimming removed 1 base at V and 2 bases at J, with 13 bases between.

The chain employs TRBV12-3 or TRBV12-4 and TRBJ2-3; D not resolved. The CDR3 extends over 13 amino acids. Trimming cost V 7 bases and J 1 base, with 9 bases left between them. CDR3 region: CASTPFRTDTQYF. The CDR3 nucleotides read TGTGCCAGCACTCCCTTCCGCACAGATACGCAGTATTTT.

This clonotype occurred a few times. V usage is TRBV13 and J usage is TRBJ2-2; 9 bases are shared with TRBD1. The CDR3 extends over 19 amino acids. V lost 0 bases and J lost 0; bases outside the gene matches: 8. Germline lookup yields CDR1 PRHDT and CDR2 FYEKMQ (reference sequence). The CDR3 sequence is CASSLGRQGVHANTGELFF. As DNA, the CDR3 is TGTGCCAGCAGCTTAGGCCGACAGGGGGTCCACGCGAACACCGGGGAGCTGTTTTTT.

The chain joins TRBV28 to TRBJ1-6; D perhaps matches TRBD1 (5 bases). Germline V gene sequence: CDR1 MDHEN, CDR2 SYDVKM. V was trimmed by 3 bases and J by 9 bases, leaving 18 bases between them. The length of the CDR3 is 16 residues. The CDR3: CASSLVHNPDSSPLHF. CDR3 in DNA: TGTGCCAGCAGTTTGGTACATAACCCAGACAGTTCACCCCTCCACTTT.

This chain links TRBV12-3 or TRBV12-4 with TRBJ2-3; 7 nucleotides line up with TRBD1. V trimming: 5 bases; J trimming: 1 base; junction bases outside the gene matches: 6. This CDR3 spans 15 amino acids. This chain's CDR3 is CASSNQGQGTDTQYF. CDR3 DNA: TGTGCCAGCAGTAACCAAGGACAGGGCACAGATACGCAGTATTTT.

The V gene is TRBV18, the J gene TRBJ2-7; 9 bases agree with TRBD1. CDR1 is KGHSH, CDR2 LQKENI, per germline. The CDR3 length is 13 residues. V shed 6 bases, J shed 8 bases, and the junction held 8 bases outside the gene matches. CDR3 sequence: CASSRGQGKKQYF. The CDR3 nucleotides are TGTGCCAGCTCCCGGGGACAGGGAAAAAAGCAGTACTTC.

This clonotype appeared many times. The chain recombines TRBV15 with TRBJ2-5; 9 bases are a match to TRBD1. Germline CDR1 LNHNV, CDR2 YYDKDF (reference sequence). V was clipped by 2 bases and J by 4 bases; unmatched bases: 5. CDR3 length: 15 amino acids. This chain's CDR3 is CATSRTTGGPETQYF. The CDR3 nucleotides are TGTGCCACCAGCAGAACTACAGGGGGCCCAGAGACCCAGTACTTC.

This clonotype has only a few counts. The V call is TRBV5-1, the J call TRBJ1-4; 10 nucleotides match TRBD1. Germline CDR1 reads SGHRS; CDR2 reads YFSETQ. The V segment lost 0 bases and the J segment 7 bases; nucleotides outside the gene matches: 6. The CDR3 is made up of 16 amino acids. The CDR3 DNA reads TGCGCCAGCAGCTTGGAGGTTCGGACAGGGGGTGAAAAACTGTTTTTT. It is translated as CASSLEVRTGGEKLFF. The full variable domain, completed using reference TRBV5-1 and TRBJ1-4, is KAGVTQTPRYLIKTRGQQVTLSCSPISGHRSVSWYQQTPGQGLQFLFEYFSETQRNKGNFPGRFSGRQFSNSRSEMNVSTLELGDSALYLCASSLEVRTGGEKLFFGSGTQLSVL.

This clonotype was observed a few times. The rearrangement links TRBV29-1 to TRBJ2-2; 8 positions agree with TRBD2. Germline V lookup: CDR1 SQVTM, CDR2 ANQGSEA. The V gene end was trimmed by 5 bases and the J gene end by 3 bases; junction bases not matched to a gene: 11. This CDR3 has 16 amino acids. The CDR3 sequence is CSVSGRAFSDTGELFF. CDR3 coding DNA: TGCAGCGTTTCCGGGAGGGCCTTTTCGGACACCGGGGAGCTGTTTTTT.

The DNA of the CDR3 is TGTGCCATCTTTGAGCCGGGACACATCTTGAGGAACTATGGCTACACCTTC. It yields the protein CAIFEPGHILRNYGYTF. This chain connects TRBV10-3 to TRBJ1-2; possible D gene TRBD1, 6 bases. Looked up from germline, CDR1 is ENHRY and CDR2 is SYGVKD. V shed 8 bases and J shed 2 bases, with 24 bases lying between them. This CDR3 spans 17 amino acids.